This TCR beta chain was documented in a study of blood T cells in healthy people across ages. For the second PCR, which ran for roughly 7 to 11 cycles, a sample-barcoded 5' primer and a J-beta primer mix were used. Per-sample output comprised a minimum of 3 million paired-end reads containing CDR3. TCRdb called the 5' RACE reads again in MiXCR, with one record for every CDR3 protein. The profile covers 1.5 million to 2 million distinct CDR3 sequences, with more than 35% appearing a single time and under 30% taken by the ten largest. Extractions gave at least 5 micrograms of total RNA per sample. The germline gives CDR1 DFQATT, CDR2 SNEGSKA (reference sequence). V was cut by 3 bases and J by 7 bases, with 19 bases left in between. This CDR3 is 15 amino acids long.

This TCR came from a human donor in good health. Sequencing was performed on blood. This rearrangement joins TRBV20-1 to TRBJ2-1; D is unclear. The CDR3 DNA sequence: TGCAGTGCTAGCGACCCACGAGGAGTTCGGAATGAGCAGTTCTTC. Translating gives CSASDPRGVRNEQFF.